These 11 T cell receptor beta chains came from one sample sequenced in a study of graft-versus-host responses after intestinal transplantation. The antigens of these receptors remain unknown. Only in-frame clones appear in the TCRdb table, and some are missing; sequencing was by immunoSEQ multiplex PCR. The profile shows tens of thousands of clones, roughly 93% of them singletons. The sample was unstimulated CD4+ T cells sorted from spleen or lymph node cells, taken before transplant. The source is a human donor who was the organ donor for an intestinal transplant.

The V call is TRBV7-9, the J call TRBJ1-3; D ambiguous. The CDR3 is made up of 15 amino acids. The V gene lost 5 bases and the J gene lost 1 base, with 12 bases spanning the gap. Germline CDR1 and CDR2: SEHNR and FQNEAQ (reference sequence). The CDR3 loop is CASSHTTESGNTIYF. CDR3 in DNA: TGTGCCAGCAGCCATACCACCGAATCTGGAAACACCATATATTTT. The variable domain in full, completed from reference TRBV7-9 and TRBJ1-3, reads DTGVSQNPRHKITKRGQNVTFRCDPISEHNRLYWYRQTLGQGPEFLTYFQNEAQLEKSRLLSDRFSAERPKGSFSTLEIQRTEQGDSAMYLCASSHTTESGNTIYFGEGSWLTVV.

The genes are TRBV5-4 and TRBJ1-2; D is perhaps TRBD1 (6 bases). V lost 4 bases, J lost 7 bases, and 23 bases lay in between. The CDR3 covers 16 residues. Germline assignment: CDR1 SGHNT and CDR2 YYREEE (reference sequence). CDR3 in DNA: TGTGCCAGCAGCCAAGAAGGGCGAGGAGGAGGGGGTGGCTACACCTTC. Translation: CASSQEGRGGGGGYTF.

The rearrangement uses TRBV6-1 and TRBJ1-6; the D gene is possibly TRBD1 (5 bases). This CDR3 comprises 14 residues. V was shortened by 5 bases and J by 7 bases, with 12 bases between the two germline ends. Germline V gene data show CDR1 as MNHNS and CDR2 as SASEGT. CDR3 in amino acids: CASSTRDGNSPLHF. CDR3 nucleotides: TGTGCCAGCAGTACCCGGGACGGGAATTCACCCCTCCACTTT.

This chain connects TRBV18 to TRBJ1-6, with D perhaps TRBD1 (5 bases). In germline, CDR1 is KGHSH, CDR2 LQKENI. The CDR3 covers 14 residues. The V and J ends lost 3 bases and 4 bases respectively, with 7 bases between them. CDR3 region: CASSPEGYNSPLHF. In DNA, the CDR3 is TGTGCCAGCTCACCGGAGGGGTATAATTCACCCCTCCACTTT.

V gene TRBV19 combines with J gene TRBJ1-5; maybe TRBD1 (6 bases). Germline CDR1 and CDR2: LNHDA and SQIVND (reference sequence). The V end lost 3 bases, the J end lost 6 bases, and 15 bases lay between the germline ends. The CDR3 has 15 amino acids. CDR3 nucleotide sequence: TGTGCCAGTAGTATTTACAGGGCCTGGGGTCAGCCCCAGCATTTT. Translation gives CASSIYRAWGQPQHF.

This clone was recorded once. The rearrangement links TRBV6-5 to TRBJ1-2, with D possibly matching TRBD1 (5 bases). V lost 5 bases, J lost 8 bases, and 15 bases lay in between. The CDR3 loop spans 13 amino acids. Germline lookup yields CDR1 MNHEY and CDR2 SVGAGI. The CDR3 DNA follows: TGTGCCAGCAGTAGTCCGGGACGCCACGGCTACACCTTC. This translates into CASSSPGRHGYTF.

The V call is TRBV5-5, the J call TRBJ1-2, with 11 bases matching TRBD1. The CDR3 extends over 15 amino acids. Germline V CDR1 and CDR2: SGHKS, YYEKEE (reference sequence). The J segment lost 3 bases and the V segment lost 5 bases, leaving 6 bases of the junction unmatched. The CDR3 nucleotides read TGTGCCAGCAGTCAGGACAGGGGGCCCTACTATGGCTACACCTTC. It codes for CASSQDRGPYYGYTF.

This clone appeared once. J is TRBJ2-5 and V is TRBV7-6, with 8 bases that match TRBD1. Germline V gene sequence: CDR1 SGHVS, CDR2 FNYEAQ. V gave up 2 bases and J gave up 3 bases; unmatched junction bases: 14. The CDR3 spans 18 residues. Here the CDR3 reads CASSLFLDWQGAEETQYF. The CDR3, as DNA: TGTGCCAGCAGCTTATTTCTTGATTGGCAGGGGGCTGAAGAGACCCAGTACTTC.

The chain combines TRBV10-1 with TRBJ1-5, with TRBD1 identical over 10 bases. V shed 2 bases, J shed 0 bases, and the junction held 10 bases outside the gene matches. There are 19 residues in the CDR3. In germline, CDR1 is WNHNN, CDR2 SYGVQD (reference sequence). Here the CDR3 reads CASSEPPDRGPDSNQPQHF. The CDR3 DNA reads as TGCGCCAGCAGTGAGCCACCAGACAGGGGGCCCGATAGCAATCAGCCCCAGCATTTT.

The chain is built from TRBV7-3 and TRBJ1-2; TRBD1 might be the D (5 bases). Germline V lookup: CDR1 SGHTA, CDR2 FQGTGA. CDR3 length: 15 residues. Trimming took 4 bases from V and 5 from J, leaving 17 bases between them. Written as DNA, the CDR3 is TGTGCCAGCAGCTCGATCCCAGATGGGGCTTATGGCTACACCTTC. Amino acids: CASSSIPDGAYGYTF.

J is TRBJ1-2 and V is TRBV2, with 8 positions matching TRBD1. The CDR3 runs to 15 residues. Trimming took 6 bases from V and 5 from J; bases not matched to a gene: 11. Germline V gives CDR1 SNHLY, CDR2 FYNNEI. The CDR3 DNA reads TGTGCCAGCAGGGAACGGACAGGGTTTAAGTATGGCTACACCTTC. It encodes CASRERTGFKYGYTF.